This is a list of T cell receptor beta chains from one sample in a study of cytomegalovirus exposure and HLA in healthy donors. TCRdb's table, derived via immunoSEQ multiplex PCR, lists solely in-frame clones and lacks some. The sample has around 100,000 clones; the top ten hold about 3.2%. The sequenced sample consisted of PBMCs. These receptors were taken from a man in his forties in good health and CMV-seronegative. The CDR3 runs from the conserved cysteine through the conserved F or W. A D gene is named only where the DNA matches it firmly.

j_call	v_call	d_call	cdr3_aa	cdr3_nt
TRBJ2-2	TRBV11-2	NA	CASSLAAGSGELFF	TGTGCCAGCAGCTTAGCTGCGGGATCCGGGGAGCTGTTTTTT
TRBJ2-5	TRBV9	NA	CASSASGGLGETQYF	TGTGCCAGCAGCGCCAGCGGAGGGTTAGGAGAGACCCAGTACTTC
TRBJ2-2	TRBV9	NA	CASSVQQGGELFF	TGTGCCAGCAGCGTACAACAGGGCGGGGAGCTGTTTTTT
TRBJ2-7	TRBV20-1	NA	CSAPRSYEQYF	TGCAGTGCTCCCCGGTCCTACGAGCAGTACTTC
TRBJ2-7	TRBV4-1	NA	CASSQVGVSYEQYF	TGCGCCAGCAGCCAAGTAGGGGTGTCCTACGAGCAGTACTTC
TRBJ2-5	TRBV2	TRBD2	CASRDLLAGKETQYF	TGTGCCAGCAGAGACTTACTAGCGGGAAAAGAGACCCAGTACTTC
TRBJ2-2	TRBV18	NA	CASSPRQANTGELFF	TGTGCCAGCTCACCAAGACAGGCGAACACCGGGGAGCTGTTTTTT
TRBJ2-7	TRBV28	TRBD1	CARSPGQFYEQYF	TGTGCCAGATCCCCGGGACAGTTTTACGAGCAGTACTTC
TRBJ1-4	TRBV5-1	NA	CASSLGVAKEKLFF	TGCGCCAGCAGCTTGGGCGTAGCAAAGGAAAAACTGTTTTTT
TRBJ2-7	TRBV6-5	NA	CASSYFRGSGEQYF	TGTGCCAGCAGTTATTTCCGGGGAAGTGGCGAGCAGTACTTC
TRBJ2-3	TRBV7-2	TRBD1	CASTPHLTGATDTQYF	TGTGCCAGCACCCCGCATCTGACAGGGGCCACAGATACGCAGTATTTT
TRBJ1-1	TRBV10-2	NA	CASSEVVLGGGAF	TGCGCCAGCAGTGAGGTGGTTTTGGGTGGGGGGGCGTTT
TRBJ2-1	TRBV6-6	TRBD1	CASSSGQGPNEQFF	TGTGCCAGCAGTTCGGGACAGGGGCCTAATGAGCAGTTCTTC
TRBJ2-2	TRBV23-1	TRBD1	CASRHYQGQGRNGELFF	TGCGCCAGCAGGCATTACCAAGGACAGGGGCGGAACGGGGAGCTGTTTTTT
TRBJ1-5	TRBV7-9	NA	CASSLRGGNQPQHF	TGTGCCAGCAGCTTACGGGGTGGAAATCAGCCCCAGCATTTT
TRBJ2-7	TRBV6-1	NA	CASSGIGQQLAYEQYF	TGTGCCAGCAGTGGAATAGGACAGCAGTTGGCCTACGAGCAGTACTTC
TRBJ1-2	TRBV6-1	NA	CASSEGASSNYGYTF	TGTGCCAGCAGTGAAGGAGCATCTTCTAACTATGGCTACACCTTC
TRBJ2-5	TRBV5-8	TRBD2	CASSLVGTTQETQYF	TGTGCCAGCAGCTTGGTCGGGACTACGCAAGAGACCCAGTACTTC
TRBJ2-1	TRBV9	NA	CASSPRVGGGQDEQFF	TGTGCCAGCAGCCCTCGGGTAGGGGGGGGGCAGGATGAGCAGTTCTTC
TRBJ1-4	TRBV28	NA	CASSSLGGVNEKLFF	TGTGCCAGCAGTTCCCTCGGAGGGGTTAACGAAAAACTGTTTTTT
TRBJ2-5	TRBV11-2	NA	CASSLDWTAQYF	TGTGCCAGCAGCTTAGATTGGACAGCCCAGTACTTC
TRBJ2-7	TRBV5-4	NA	CASSRITSRSSYEQYF	TGTGCCAGCAGCCGTATAACTAGCCGGAGCTCCTACGAGCAGTACTTC
TRBJ1-2	TRBV7-2	NA	CASSLGQAYYGYTF	TGTGCCAGCAGCTTAGGGCAGGCGTACTATGGCTACACCTTC
TRBJ1-6	TRBV5-1	NA	CASSLAATDNSPLHF	TGCGCCAGCAGCTTGGCGGCGACAGACAATTCACCCCTCCACTTT
TRBJ2-2	TRBV7-2	TRBD2	CASSPGGGTGELFF	TGTGCCAGCAGCCCCGGGGGAGGGACCGGGGAGCTGTTTTTT
TRBJ1-2	TRBV10-2	NA	CASQSGDGYTF	TGCGCCAGTCAATCTGGAGATGGCTACACCTTC
TRBJ2-5	TRBV6-5	TRBD1	CASSPDREETQYF	TGTGCCAGCAGCCCGGACAGGGAGGAGACCCAGTACTTC